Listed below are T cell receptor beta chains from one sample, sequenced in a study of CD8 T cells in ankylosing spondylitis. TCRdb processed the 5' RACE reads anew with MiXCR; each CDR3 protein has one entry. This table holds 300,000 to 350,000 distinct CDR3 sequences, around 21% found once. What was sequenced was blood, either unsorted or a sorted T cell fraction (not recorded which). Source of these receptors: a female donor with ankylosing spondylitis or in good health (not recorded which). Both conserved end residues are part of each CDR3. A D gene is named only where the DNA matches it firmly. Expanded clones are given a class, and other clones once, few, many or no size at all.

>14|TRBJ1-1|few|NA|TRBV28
CASHEVSKNTEAFF
TGTGCCAGCCACGAGGTGTCTAAGAACACTGAAGCTTTCTTT
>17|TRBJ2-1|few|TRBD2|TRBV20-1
CSARETSGRAGNNEQFF
TGCAGTGCTAGAGAGACTAGCGGGAGGGCCGGAAACAATGAGCAGTTCTTC
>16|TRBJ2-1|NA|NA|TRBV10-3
CAISDNPQRANNEQFF
TGTGCCATCAGTGATAATCCGCAGCGGGCCAACAATGAGCAGTTCTTC
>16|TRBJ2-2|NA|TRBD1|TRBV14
CASSQDWGQQAGELFF
TGTGCCAGCAGCCAAGATTGGGGACAGCAAGCCGGGGAGCTGTTTTTT
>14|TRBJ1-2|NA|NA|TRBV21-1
CASSPLRGTKGYTF
TGTGCCAGCAGCCCGCTTCGGGGGACGAAAGGCTACACCTTC
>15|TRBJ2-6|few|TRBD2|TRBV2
CASKRERSGANVLTF
TGTGCCAGCAAGCGGGAGAGATCTGGGGCCAACGTCCTGACTTTC
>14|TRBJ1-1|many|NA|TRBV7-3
CASSREGLNTEAFF
TGTGCCAGCAGCCGAGAGGGCCTTAACACTGAAGCTTTCTTT
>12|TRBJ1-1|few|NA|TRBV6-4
CASPVGESEAFF
TGTGCCAGCCCCGTGGGGGAATCTGAAGCTTTCTTT
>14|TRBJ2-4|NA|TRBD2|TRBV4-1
CASSRTSGGNIQYF
TGCGCCAGCAGCCGTACTAGCGGGGGAAACATTCAGTACTTC
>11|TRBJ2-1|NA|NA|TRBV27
CASGLRNEQFF
TGTGCCAGCGGTCTAAGGAATGAGCAGTTCTTC
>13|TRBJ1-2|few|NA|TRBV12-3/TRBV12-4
CASSLREGGGYTF
TGTGCCAGCAGTTTAAGGGAGGGAGGCGGCTACACCTTC
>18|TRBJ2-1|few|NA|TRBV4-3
CASSQDLGRRATYNEQFF
TGCGCCAGCAGCCAAGATTTGGGAAGGCGGGCAACCTACAATGAGCAGTTCTTC
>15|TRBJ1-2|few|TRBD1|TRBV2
CASSDSGQGARGYTF
TGTGCCAGCAGTGATTCGGGACAGGGGGCGCGAGGCTACACCTTC
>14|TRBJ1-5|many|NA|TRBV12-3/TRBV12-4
CASSPLSSNQPQHF
TGTGCCAGCAGTCCTCTATCCAGCAATCAGCCCCAGCATTTT
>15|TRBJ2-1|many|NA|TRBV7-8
CASSLAGSLYNEQFF
TGTGCCAGCAGCTTAGCGGGGTCCCTCTACAATGAGCAGTTCTTC
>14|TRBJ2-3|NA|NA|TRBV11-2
CASTRTAFTDTQYF
TGTGCCAGCACCCGGACAGCCTTCACAGATACGCAGTATTTT
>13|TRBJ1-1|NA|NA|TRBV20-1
CSAQWTGPSVTFF
TGCAGTGCCCAATGGACGGGGCCGTCGGTGACTTTCTTT
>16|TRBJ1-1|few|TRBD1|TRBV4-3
CASSFSGGNMNTEAFF
TGCGCCAGCAGCTTTTCAGGGGGAAACATGAACACTGAAGCTTTCTTT
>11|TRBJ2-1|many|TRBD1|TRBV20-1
CSPTGPNEQFF
TGCAGCCCGACAGGGCCCAATGAGCAGTTCTTC
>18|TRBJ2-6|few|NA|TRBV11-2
CASSERYRTLSGANVLTF
TGTGCCAGCAGCGAGAGGTACAGGACGCTCTCTGGGGCCAACGTCCTGACTTTC
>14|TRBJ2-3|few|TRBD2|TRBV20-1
CSATSGRITDTQYF
TGCAGTGCTACTAGCGGGAGGATCACAGATACGCAGTATTTT
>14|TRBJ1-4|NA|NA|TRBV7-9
CASSLARGGEKLFF
TGTGCCAGCAGCTTAGCAAGGGGGGGGGAAAAACTGTTTTTT
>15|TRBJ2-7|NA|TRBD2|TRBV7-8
CASSKLAGSSYEQYF
TGTGCCAGCAGCAAACTAGCGGGAAGCTCCTACGAGCAGTACTTC
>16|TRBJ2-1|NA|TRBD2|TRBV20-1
CSAPFRTRAGDYEQFF
TGCAGTGCACCTTTCCGGACTAGAGCGGGAGACTATGAGCAGTTCTTC
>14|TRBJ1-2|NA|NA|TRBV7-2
CASSLALRAQGYTF
TGTGCCAGCAGCTTAGCGCTTAGGGCCCAAGGCTACACCTTC
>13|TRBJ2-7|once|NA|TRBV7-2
CASSFPGFYEQYF
TGTGCCAGCAGCTTTCCGGGTTTCTACGAGCAGTACTTC
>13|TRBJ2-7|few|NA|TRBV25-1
CASSAGPVYGQYF
TGTGCCAGCAGTGCGGGACCTGTCTATGGGCAGTACTTC
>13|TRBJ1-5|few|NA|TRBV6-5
CASSYAERSPQHF
TGTGCCAGCAGTTACGCAGAGCGGAGCCCCCAGCATTTT
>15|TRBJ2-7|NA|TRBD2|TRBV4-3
CASGHRTSGIYEQYF
TGCGCCAGCGGCCATAGGACTAGCGGAATCTACGAGCAGTACTTC
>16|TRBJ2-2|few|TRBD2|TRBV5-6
CASSLGLAGYTGELFF
TGTGCCAGCAGCCTAGGACTAGCGGGATATACCGGGGAGCTGTTTTTT
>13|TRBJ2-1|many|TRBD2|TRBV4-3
CASSQGSLAEKFF
TGCGCCAGCAGCCAAGGCTCACTAGCGGAGAAGTTCTTC
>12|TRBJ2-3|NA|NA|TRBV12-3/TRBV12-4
CASRAYTDTQYF
TGTGCCAGCAGGGCTTACACAGATACGCAGTATTTT
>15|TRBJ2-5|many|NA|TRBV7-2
CASTVALPHQETQYF
TGTGCCAGCACCGTAGCTCTCCCCCACCAAGAGACCCAGTACTTC
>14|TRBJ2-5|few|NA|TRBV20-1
CSAPPGHKKETQYF
TGCAGTGCTCCTCCGGGACACAAAAAAGAGACCCAGTACTTC
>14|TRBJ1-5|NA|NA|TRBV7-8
CASSLVGADQPQHF
TGTGCCAGCAGCTTAGTGGGGGCAGATCAGCCCCAGCATTTT
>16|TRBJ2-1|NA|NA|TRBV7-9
CASSLVVGRGKNEQFF
TGTGCCAGCAGCTTAGTCGTGGGCCGTGGTAAAAATGAGCAGTTCTTC
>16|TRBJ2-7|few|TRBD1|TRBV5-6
CASSSTPGQGYHEQYF
TGTGCCAGCAGCTCGACACCGGGACAGGGTTACCACGAGCAGTACTTC
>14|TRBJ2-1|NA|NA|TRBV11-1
CASSLTRRGNEQFF
TGTGCCAGCAGCTTAACACGCAGAGGCAATGAGCAGTTCTTC
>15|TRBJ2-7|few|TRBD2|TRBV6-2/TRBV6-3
CASRPRGRAFNEQYF
TGTGCCAGCAGACCACGCGGGAGGGCCTTCAACGAGCAGTACTTC
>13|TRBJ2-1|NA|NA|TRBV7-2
CASSLADSGEQFF
TGTGCCAGCAGCTTGGCCGACTCGGGTGAGCAGTTCTTC
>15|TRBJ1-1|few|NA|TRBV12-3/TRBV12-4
CASSARVGRWTEAFF
TGTGCCAGCAGTGCGCGGGTCGGGAGGTGGACTGAAGCTTTCTTT
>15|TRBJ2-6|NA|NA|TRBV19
CASSITGSGANVLTF
TGTGCCAGTAGTATTACAGGGTCTGGGGCCAACGTCCTGACTTTC
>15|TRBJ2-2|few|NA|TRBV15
CATSREGGNTGELFF
TGTGCCACCAGCAGAGAGGGAGGGAACACCGGGGAGCTGTTTTTT
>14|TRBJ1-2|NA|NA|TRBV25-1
CASRSPWWGYGYTF
TGTGCCAGCAGATCCCCATGGTGGGGTTATGGCTACACCTTC
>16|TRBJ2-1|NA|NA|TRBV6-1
CASSRGAHFEHNEQFF
TGTGCCAGCAGTAGGGGAGCACACTTCGAGCACAATGAGCAGTTCTTC